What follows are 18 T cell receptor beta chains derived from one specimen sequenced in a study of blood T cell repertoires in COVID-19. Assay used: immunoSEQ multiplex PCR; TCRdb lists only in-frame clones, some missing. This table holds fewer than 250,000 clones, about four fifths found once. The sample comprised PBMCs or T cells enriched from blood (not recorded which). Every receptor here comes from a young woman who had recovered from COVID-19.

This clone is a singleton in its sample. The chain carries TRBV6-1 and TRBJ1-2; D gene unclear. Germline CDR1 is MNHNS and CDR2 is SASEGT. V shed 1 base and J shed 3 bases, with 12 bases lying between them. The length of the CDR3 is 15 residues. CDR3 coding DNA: TGTGCCAGCAGTGAAGTGGGCACTCGGTACTATGGCTACACCTTC. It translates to CASSEVGTRYYGYTF.

In DNA form, the CDR3 reads TGCGCCAGCAGTCGTGGGAGCAAGAGTGGCTACACCTTC. Amino acid sequence: CASSRGSKSGYTF. The V gene is TRBV23-1, the J gene TRBJ1-2; D is unclear. TRBV23-1 is recorded as an ORF, its role being uncertain. V lost 4 bases and J lost 7, with 13 bases in between. The CDR3 covers 13 residues.

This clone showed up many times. CDR3 region: CASSETGGASSPLHF. CDR3 DNA: TGTGCCAGCAGTGAGACAGGGGGCGCAAGCTCACCCCTCCACTTT. The V and J genes are TRBV6-1 and TRBJ1-6, with TRBD1 matching 10 bases. This CDR3 contains 15 residues. Germline CDR1 and CDR2: MNHNS and SASEGT. The J segment lost 10 bases and the V segment lost 3 bases, leaving 6 bases of the junction unmatched.

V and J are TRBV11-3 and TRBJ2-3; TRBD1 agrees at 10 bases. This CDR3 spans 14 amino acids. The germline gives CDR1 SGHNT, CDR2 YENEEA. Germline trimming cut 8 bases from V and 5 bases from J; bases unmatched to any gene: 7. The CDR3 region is CASAGTGVGDTQYF. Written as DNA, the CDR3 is TGTGCCAGCGCCGGGACAGGGGTGGGAGATACGCAGTATTTT.

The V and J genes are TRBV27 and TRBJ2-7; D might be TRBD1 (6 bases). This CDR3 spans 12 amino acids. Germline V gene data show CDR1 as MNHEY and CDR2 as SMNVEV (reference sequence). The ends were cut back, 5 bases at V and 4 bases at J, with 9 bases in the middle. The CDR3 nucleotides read TGTGCCAGCAGTACAACAGGGTACGAGCAGTACGTC. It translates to CASSTTGYEQYV.

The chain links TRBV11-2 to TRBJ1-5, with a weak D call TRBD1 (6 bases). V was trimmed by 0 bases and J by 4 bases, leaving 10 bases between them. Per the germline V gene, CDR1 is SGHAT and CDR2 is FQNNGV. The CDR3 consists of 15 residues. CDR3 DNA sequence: TGTGCCAGCAGCTTAGAACCAGGGGTAAATCAGCCCCAGCATTTT. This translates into CASSLEPGVNQPQHF.

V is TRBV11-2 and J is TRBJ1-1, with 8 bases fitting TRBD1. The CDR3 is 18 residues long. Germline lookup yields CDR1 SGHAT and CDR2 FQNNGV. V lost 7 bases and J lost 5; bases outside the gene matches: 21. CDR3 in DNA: TGTGCCAGCACCTTCCGAATCCGAGACAGGGGAAGAGAGACTGAAGCTTTCTTT. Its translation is CASTFRIRDRGRETEAFF.

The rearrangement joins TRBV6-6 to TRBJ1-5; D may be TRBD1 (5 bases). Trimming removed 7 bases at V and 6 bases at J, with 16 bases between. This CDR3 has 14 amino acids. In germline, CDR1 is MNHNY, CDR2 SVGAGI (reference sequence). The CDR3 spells CASNPRVLSQPQHF. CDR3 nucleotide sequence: TGTGCCAGCAATCCCAGGGTCTTAAGTCAGCCCCAGCATTTT.

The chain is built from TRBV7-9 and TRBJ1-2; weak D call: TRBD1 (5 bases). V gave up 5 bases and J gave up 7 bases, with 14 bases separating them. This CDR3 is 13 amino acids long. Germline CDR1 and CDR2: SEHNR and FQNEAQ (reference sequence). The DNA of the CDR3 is TGTGCCAGCAGCCCCTTGTACGGGGGTGGCTACACCTTC. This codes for CASSPLYGGGYTF.

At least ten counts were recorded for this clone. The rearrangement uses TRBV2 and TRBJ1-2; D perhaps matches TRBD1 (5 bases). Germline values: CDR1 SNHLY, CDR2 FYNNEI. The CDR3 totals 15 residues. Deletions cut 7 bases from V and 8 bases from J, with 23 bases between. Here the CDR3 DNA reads TGTGCCAGCACTTACGGGGGAATGAGACGAGAAGGCTACACCTTC. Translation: CASTYGGMRREGYTF.

The CDR3 nucleotides read TGTGCCAGCAGCCCGTTTAATGAAAAACTGTTTTTT. It yields the protein CASSPFNEKLFF. J is TRBJ1-4 and V is TRBV7-9; D is unresolved. CDR1 and CDR2 (germline): SEHNR, FQNEAQ (reference sequence). V was clipped by 5 bases and J by 4 bases, with 5 bases between them. There are 12 residues in the CDR3.

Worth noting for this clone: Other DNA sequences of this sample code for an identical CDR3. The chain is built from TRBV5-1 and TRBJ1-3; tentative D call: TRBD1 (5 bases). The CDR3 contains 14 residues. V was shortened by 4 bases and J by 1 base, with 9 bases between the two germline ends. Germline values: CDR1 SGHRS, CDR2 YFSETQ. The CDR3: CASSQDSSGNTIYF. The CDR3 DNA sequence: TGCGCCAGCAGCCAAGACAGTTCTGGAAACACCATATATTTT.

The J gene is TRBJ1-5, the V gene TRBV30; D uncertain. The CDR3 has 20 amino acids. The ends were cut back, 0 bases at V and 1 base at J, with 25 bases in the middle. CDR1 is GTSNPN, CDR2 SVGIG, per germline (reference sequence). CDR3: CAWSVYRNRAAAGSNQPQHF. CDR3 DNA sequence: TGTGCCTGGAGTGTGTATCGGAATCGGGCAGCCGCGGGGAGCAATCAGCCCCAGCATTTT.

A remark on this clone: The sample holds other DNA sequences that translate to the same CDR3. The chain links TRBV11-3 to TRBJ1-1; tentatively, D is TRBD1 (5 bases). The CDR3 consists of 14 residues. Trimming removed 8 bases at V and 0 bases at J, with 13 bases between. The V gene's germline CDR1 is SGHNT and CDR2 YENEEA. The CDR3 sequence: CASSPGGMNTEAFF. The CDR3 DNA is TGTGCCAGCTCGCCGGGGGGAATGAACACTGAAGCTTTCTTT.

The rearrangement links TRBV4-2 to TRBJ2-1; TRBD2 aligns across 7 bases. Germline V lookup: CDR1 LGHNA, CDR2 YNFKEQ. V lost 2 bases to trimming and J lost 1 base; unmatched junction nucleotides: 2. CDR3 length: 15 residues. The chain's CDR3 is CASSQTSASYNEQFF. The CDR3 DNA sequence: TGTGCCAGCAGCCAAACTAGCGCGTCCTACAATGAGCAGTTCTTC.

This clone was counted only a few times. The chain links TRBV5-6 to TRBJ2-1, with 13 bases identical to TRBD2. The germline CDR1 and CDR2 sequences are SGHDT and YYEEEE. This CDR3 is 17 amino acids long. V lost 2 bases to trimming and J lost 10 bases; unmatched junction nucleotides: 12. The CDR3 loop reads CASSFEVGLAGAGEQFF. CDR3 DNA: TGTGCCAGCAGCTTCGAGGTAGGACTAGCGGGAGCTGGCGAGCAGTTCTTC.

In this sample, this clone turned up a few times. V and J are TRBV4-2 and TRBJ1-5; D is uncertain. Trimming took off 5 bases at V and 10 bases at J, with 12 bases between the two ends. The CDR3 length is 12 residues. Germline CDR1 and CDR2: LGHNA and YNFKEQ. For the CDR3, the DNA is TGTGCCAGCAGCTTCAGCGCGGGACCCCAGCATTTT. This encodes CASSFSAGPQHF.

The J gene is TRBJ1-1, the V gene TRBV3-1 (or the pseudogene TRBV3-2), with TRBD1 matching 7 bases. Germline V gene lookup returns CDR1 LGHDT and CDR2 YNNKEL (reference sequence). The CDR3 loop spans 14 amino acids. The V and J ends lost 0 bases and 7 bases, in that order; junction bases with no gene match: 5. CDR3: CASSQDRAGGEAFF. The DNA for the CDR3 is TGTGCCAGCAGCCAAGATCGGGCAGGGGGTGAAGCTTTCTTT.